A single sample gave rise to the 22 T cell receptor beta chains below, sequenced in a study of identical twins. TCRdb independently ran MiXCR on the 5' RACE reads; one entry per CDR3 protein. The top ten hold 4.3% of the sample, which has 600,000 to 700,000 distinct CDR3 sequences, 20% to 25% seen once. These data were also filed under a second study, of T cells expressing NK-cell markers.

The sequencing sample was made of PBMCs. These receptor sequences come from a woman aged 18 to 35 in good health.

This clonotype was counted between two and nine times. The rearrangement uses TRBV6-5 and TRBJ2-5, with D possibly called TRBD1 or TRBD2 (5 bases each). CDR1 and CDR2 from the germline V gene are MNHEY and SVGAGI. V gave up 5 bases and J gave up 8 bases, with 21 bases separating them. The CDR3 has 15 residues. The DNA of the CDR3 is TGTGCCAGCAGTACTTGGGGGACCTCCTCAGGAACCCAGTACTTC. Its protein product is CASSTWGTSSGTQYF.

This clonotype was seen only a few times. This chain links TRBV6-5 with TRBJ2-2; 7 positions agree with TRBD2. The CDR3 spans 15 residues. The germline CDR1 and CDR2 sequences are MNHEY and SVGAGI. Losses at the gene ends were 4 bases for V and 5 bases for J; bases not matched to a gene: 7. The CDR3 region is CASSLGSGKTGELFF. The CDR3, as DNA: TGTGCCAGCAGTTTGGGAAGCGGGAAAACCGGGGAGCTGTTTTTT.

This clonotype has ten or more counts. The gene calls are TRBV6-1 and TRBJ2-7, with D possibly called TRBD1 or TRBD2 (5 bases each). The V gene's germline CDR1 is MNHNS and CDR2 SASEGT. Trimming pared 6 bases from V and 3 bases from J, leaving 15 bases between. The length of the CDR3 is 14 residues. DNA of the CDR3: TGTGCCAGCAGAACCCGGGACCTCGGCTACGAGCAGTACTTC. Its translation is CASRTRDLGYEQYF.

The CDR3, as DNA: TGTGCCAGCAGCTCCCTTACAGGGGTGGCCACTGAAGCTTTCTTT. Amino acid sequence: CASSSLTGVATEAFF. The V gene is TRBV11-2, the J gene TRBJ1-1; 7 bases are a match to TRBD1. V was clipped by 4 bases and J by 4 bases; unmatched bases: 9. This CDR3 region has 15 residues. Looked up from germline, CDR1 is SGHAT and CDR2 is FQNNGV.

In DNA, the CDR3 is TGCAGTGCTAGGAGTTTTGCTTTCTTT. It codes for CSARSFAFF. J is TRBJ1-1 and V is TRBV20-1; D ambiguous. This CDR3 contains 9 residues. Germline V CDR1 and CDR2: DFQATT, SNEGSKA (reference sequence). V was pared by 3 bases and J by 11 bases, with 7 bases between.

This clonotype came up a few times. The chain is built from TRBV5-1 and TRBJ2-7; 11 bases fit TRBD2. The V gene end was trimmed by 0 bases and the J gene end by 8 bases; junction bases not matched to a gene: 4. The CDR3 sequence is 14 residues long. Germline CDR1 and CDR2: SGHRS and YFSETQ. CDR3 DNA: TGCGCCAGCAGCTTGGGACTAGCGGGGTTTAAGCAGTACTTC. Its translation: CASSLGLAGFKQYF.

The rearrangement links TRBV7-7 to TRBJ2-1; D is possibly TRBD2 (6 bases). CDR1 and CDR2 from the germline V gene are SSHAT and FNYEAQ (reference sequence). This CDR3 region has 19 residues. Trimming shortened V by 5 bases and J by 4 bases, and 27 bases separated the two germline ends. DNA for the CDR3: TGTGCCAGCAGCGCACGACTAGTCCCCGGTGTGGCAACATACAATGAGCAGTTCTTC. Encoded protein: CASSARLVPGVATYNEQFF. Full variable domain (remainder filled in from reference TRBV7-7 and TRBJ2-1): GAGVSQSPRYKVTKRGQDVTLRCDPISSHATLYWYQQALGQGPEFLTYFNYEAQPDKSGLPSDRFSAERPEGSISTLTIQRTEQRDSAMYRCASSARLVPGVATYNEQFFGPGTRLTVL.

The CDR3 DNA follows: TGTGCCTGGAACCGGGACCGCTCCTACGAGCAGTACTTC. This gives the protein CAWNRDRSYEQYF. The genes are TRBV30 and TRBJ2-7; D possibly matches TRBD1 or TRBD2 (5 bases each). This CDR3 comprises 13 residues. V was clipped by 4 bases and J by 0 bases, with 10 bases between them. Germline V gene lookup returns CDR1 GTSNPN and CDR2 SVGIG (reference sequence).

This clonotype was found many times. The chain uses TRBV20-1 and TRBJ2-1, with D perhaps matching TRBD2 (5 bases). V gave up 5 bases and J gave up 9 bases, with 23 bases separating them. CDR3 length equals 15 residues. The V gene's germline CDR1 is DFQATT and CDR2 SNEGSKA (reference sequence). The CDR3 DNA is TGCAGTGCTCGCCATGGGCTAGCTGCGGGTAGTGAGCAGTTCTTC. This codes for CSARHGLAAGSEQFF.

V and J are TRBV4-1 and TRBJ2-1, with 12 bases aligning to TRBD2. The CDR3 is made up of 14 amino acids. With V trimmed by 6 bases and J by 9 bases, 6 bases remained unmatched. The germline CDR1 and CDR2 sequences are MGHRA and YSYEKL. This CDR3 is CASRRLAGDGEQFF. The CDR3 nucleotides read TGCGCCAGCAGACGACTAGCGGGGGACGGTGAGCAGTTCTTC.

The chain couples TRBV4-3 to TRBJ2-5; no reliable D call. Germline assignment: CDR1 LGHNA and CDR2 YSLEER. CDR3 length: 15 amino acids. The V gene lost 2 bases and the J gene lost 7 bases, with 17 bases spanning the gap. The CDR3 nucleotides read TGCGCCAGCAGCCAAAGGGCTACGACAAGAGGGACCCAGTACTTC. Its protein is CASSQRATTRGTQYF.

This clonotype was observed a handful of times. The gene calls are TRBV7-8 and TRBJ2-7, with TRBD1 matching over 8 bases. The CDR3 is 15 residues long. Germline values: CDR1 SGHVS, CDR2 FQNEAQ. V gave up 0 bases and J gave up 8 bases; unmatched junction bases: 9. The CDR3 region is CASSLAGQGLVQQYF. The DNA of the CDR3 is TGTGCCAGCAGCTTAGCTGGACAGGGATTGGTACAGCAGTACTTC.

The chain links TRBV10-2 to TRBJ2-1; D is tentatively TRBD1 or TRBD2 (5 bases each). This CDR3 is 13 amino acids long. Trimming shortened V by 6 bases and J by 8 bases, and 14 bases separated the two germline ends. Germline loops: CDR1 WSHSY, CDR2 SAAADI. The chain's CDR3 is CASSGTFLDEQFF. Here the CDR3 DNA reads TGCGCCAGCAGCGGGACGTTTTTGGATGAGCAGTTCTTC.

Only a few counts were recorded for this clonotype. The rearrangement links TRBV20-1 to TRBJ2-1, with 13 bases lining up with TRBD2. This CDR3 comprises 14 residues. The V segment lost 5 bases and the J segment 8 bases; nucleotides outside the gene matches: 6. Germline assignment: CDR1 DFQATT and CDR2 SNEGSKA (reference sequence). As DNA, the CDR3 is TGCAGTGCTGGGCGGACTAGCGGGAGAGATGAGCAGTTCTTC. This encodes CSAGRTSGRDEQFF.

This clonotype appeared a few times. CDR3 DNA sequence: TGTGCCAGCAGTTTTGGGCAGGCGAACTACAATGAGCAGTTCTTC. Protein product: CASSFGQANYNEQFF. The chain is built from TRBV12-3 or TRBV12-4 and TRBJ2-1; D call uncertain. V shed 3 bases and J shed 3 bases, with 12 bases lying between them. The CDR3 sequence is 15 residues long.

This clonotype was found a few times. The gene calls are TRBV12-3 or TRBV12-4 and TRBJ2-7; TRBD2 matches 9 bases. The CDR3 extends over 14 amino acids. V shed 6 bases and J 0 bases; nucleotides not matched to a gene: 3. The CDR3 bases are TGTGCCAGCAGGGATAGCGGGAGCTCCTACGAGCAGTACTTC. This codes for CASRDSGSSYEQYF.

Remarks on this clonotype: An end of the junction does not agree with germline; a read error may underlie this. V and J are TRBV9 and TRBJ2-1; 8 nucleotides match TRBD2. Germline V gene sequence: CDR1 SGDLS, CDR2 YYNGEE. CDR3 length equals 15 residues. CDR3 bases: TGTGCCAGCAACGTAGCGGGGACGTCCTACAATGAGCAGTTCTTC. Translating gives CASNVAGTSYNEQFF.

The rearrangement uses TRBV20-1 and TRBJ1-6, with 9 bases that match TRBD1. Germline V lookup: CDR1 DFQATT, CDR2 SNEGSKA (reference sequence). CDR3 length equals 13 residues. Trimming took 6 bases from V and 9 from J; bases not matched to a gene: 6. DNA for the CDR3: TGCAGTGCGCCACAGGGGGCAGGTTCACCCCTCCACTTT. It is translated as CSAPQGAGSPLHF.

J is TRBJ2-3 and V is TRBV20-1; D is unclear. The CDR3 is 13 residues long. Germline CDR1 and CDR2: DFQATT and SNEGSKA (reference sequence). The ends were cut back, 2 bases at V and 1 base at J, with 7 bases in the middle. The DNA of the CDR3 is TGCAGTGCTAGATTGGACGGCACAGATACGCAGTATTTT. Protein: CSARLDGTDTQYF.

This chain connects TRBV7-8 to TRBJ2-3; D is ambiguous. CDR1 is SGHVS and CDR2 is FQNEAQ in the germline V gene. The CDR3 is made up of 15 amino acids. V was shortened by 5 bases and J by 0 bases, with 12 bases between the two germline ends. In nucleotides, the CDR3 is TGTGCCAGCAGCCCTCCGTCCCTAAGCACAGATACGCAGTATTTT. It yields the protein CASSPPSLSTDTQYF.

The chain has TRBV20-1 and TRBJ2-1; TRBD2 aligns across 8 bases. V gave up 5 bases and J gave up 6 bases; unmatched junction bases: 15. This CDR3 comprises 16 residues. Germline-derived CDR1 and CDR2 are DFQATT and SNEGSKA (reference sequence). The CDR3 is CSARGIAGQQINEQFF. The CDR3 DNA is TGCAGTGCTCGAGGGATAGCGGGGCAACAAATCAATGAGCAGTTCTTC.

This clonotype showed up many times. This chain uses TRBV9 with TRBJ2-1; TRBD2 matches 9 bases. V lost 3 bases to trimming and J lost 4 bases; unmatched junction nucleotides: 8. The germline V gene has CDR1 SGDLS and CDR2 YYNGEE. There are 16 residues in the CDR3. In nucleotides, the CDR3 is TGTGCCAGCAGCGGCGTTAGCGGGAGAGATTACAATGAGCAGTTCTTC. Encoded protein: CASSGVSGRDYNEQFF.